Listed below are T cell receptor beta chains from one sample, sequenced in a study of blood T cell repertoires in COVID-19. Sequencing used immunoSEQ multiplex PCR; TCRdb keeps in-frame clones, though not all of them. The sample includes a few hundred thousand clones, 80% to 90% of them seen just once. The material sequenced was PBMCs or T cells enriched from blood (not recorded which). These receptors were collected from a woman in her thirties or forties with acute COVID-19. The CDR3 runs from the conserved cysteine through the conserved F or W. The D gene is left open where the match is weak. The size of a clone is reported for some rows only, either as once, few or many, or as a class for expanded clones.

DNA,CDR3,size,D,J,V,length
TGTGCCAGCAGTTTGACCAGGCAGGCTGGCTACACCTTC,CASSLTRQAGYTF,-,-,TRBJ1-2,TRBV12-3/TRBV12-4,13
TGTGCCAGCAGCCACACCGGACTAGCGGGAGGGAAAGGGAAGTTCTTC,CASSHTGLAGGKGKFF,-,TRBD2,TRBJ2-1,TRBV3-1/TRBV3-2,16
TGTGCCAGCAGTCAACCAGGGATCAATGAAAAACTGTTTTTT,CASSQPGINEKLFF,-,-,TRBJ1-4,TRBV14,14
TGTGCCAGTAGTATCCAGGGTAGGGGATTCGACACTGAAGCTTTCTTT,CASSIQGRGFDTEAFF,-,-,TRBJ1-1,TRBV19,16
TGTGCCAGCTCACCAAGGGGCAGGGGGATGACCTACAATGAGCAGTTCTTC,CASSPRGRGMTYNEQFF,few,TRBD1,TRBJ2-1,TRBV18,17
TGCAGCGTGAGGACAGGGGGTGACACCGGGGAGCTGTTTTTT,CSVRTGGDTGELFF,-,TRBD1,TRBJ2-2,TRBV29-1,14
TGTGCCAGCAGCCAAGGGACAGGGGGTACTAGCACAGATACGCAGTATTTT,CASSQGTGGTSTDTQYF,-,TRBD1,TRBJ2-3,TRBV4-2,17
TGTGCCAGCAGCTTAGGAGCTCACCTTGGCACTGAAGCTTTCTTT,CASSLGAHLGTEAFF,-,-,TRBJ1-1,TRBV7-2,15
TGTGCCAGCAGTTACTCGAAGGGAGGTGGCTATGGCTACACCTTC,CASSYSKGGGYGYTF,-,-,TRBJ1-2,TRBV6-5,15
TGTGCCAGCAGGGACGGGGGGGCCAACTACGAGCAGTACTTC,CASRDGGANYEQYF,-,TRBD2,TRBJ2-7,TRBV6-1,14
TGTGCCAGCAGCGCGATCGAGGGGGTGAACACTGAAGCTTTCTTT,CASSAIEGVNTEAFF,-,-,TRBJ1-1,TRBV2,15
TGTGCCAGCAGGGCGGGGGGTGAAAAACTGTTTTTT,CASRAGGEKLFF,-,-,TRBJ1-4,TRBV6-5,12
TGTGCCAGCAGTTACTCCTCCGAGGGCGTCTCCTACGAGCAGTACTTC,CASSYSSEGVSYEQYF,-,-,TRBJ2-7,TRBV6-6,16
TGTGCCAGCAGCCAAGAAAGCGGGCAGTATTATGGCTACACCTTC,CASSQESGQYYGYTF,-,-,TRBJ1-2,TRBV3-1/TRBV3-2,15
TGTGCCAGCAATATCCAGGGTCAGGGCACTGAAGCTTTCTTT,CASNIQGQGTEAFF,-,-,TRBJ1-1,TRBV9,14
TGTGCCAGCAGCTCGCAACTCAATGAAAAACTGTTTTTT,CASSSQLNEKLFF,-,-,TRBJ1-4,TRBV12-3/TRBV12-4,13
TGTGCCAGCAGTTCTTTCACAGGGCTTCGGCAGAACACTGAAGCTTTCTTT,CASSSFTGLRQNTEAFF,-,-,TRBJ1-1,TRBV6-2/TRBV6-3,17
TGTGCCAGCAGTCTCCTCCAAGGGGGTACGGACGGCTACACCTTC,CASSLLQGGTDGYTF,-,-,TRBJ1-2,TRBV7-2,15
TGTGCCAGCAGCTTAGAAGTCAGGGACAGAACAGGGGCTTTCTTT,CASSLEVRDRTGAFF,-,TRBD1,TRBJ1-1,TRBV7-6,15
TGTGCCAGCAGCTTAGTCCCGCGCTCCTACGAGCAGTACTTC,CASSLVPRSYEQYF,once,-,TRBJ2-7,TRBV7-2,14
TGTGCCAGCAGCGTTATACAGGGAGTGAACACTGAAGCTTTCTTT,CASSVIQGVNTEAFF,-,-,TRBJ1-1,TRBV7-9,15
TGTGCCAGTAGTATGGAGGGCCTCCGGGAGACCCAGTACTTC,CASSMEGLRETQYF,-,-,TRBJ2-5,TRBV19,14
TGTGCCTGGACTGACAGGGGTCCCCCCTACGAGCAGTACTTC,CAWTDRGPPYEQYF,once,TRBD1,TRBJ2-7,TRBV30,14
TGTGCCAGCAGCGAGACTAGCGGGACGGCCGGGGCCAACGTCCTGACTTTC,CASSETSGTAGANVLTF,-,TRBD2,TRBJ2-6,TRBV9,17
TGTGCCAGCATGACCGAAGGGGGCTCGCTGCCCCTCCACTTT,CASMTEGGSLPLHF,-,TRBD1,TRBJ1-6,TRBV28,14
TGTGCCAGCAGTGCTCGGGGGAGCACAGATACGCAGTATTTT,CASSARGSTDTQYF,few,-,TRBJ2-3,TRBV2,14
TGTGCCAGCAGCCCGGGACAGGGGACGTTCTTC,CASSPGQGTFF,-,TRBD1,TRBJ2-1,TRBV4-2,11
TGTGCCAGCAGTTACCCGGCCGGCCCGGGGACTGAAGCTTTCTTT,CASSYPAGPGTEAFF,-,-,TRBJ1-1,TRBV6-5,15
TGTGCCAGCTCACTGCGGGACGGCAAGTATCAGCCCCAGCATTTT,CASSLRDGKYQPQHF,-,-,TRBJ1-5,TRBV18,15
TGTGCCAGTAGTCCATCAGCGAATTCCTACAATGAGCAGTTCTTC,CASSPSANSYNEQFF,-,-,TRBJ2-1,TRBV19,15
TGTGCCAGCAGTCGGGATGGGGGGACGAACACCGGGGAGCTGTTTTTT,CASSRDGGTNTGELFF,-,-,TRBJ2-2,TRBV5-4,16
TGTGCCAGCTCACCATCCCAGGGGGGCATGAACACTGAAGCTTTCTTT,CASSPSQGGMNTEAFF,once,TRBD1,TRBJ1-1,TRBV18,16
TGTGCCAGCAGCCAAGTCAGCTATGGCTACACCTTC,CASSQVSYGYTF,-,-,TRBJ1-2,TRBV3-1/TRBV3-2,12
TGCGCCAGCAGCTCGGACACCTATGGCTACACCTTC,CASSSDTYGYTF,-,-,TRBJ1-2,TRBV5-1,12
TGCGCCAGCAGCTTGGAGGTGGGCAGGGCTAGCTATGGCTACACCTTC,CASSLEVGRASYGYTF,few,-,TRBJ1-2,TRBV5-1,16
TGTGCCAGCAGCTTAGCCCCCCGCCTGGACAAATCTGGCTACACCTTC,CASSLAPRLDKSGYTF,-,-,TRBJ1-2,TRBV7-2,16
TGTGCCAGCAGCGGTAGCGGGATTCGAGTTAATGAGCAGTTCTTC,CASSGSGIRVNEQFF,-,TRBD2,TRBJ2-1,TRBV11-1,15
TGTGCCAGCTCACCTGTTCGTACAGGGGGCCTTTTGAACGAGCAGTACTTC,CASSPVRTGGLLNEQYF,-,TRBD1,TRBJ2-7,TRBV18,17
TGTGCCACCAGCAGAGATTCGTCAGGGTACGACGAGCAGTACTTC,CATSRDSSGYDEQYF,-,-,TRBJ2-7,TRBV15,15
TGTGCCAGCAGCCACAGGGGAGAAAGTTGCTTC,CASSHRGESCF,-,-,TRBJ2-7,TRBV3-1/TRBV3-2,11
TGTGCCAGCAGCTTAGGTAGCGGGGGAGATACGCAGTATTTT,CASSLGSGGDTQYF,-,TRBD2,TRBJ2-3,TRBV7-6,14
TGTGCCAGCAGCCAAGAATTTGGAGGAACGCTCTACGAGCAGTACTTC,CASSQEFGGTLYEQYF,-,-,TRBJ2-7,TRBV4-2,16
TGTGCCAGCAGCCCAACGGGTAGGACAGGCGGTGAAAAACTGTTTTTT,CASSPTGRTGGEKLFF,-,TRBD1,TRBJ1-4,TRBV7-9,16
TGTGCCAGCAGTCCCCCCGACAGGTTCGAGCAGTACTTC,CASSPPDRFEQYF,-,-,TRBJ2-7,TRBV6-2/TRBV6-3,13
TGCGCCAGCAGCCAAGATCGGGTTGCTGAGCAGTTCTTC,CASSQDRVAEQFF,once,-,TRBJ2-1,TRBV4-1,13
TGTGCCAGCAGCTTGGCGGCGGGAGACCGGTACGAGCAGTACTTC,CASSLAAGDRYEQYF,-,TRBD2,TRBJ2-7,TRBV5-4,15
TGCGCCAGCAGCTTGGATGGCAGGGAGAACACTGAAGCTTTCTTT,CASSLDGRENTEAFF,few,-,TRBJ1-1,TRBV5-1,15
TGTGCCAGCAGCTTGCGGACAGTAACGGGCGCTAATGAAAAACTGTTTTTT,CASSLRTVTGANEKLFF,-,-,TRBJ1-4,TRBV5-6,17
TGTGCCAGCAGGATGATAGACAGGGTGCGGGATGGCTACACCTTC,CASRMIDRVRDGYTF,-,TRBD1,TRBJ1-2,TRBV27,15
TGTGCCAGCAGTTTATGGACAGATTATGGCTACACCTTC,CASSLWTDYGYTF,few,-,TRBJ1-2,TRBV6-5,13
TGTGCCAGCAGTGACCAGGGTTCCATCTATGGCTACACCTTC,CASSDQGSIYGYTF,-,-,TRBJ1-2,TRBV6-1,14
TGTGCCAGCAGTCCTTTCCAGGGTGCGTTTACTGAAGCTTTCTTT,CASSPFQGAFTEAFF,-,-,TRBJ1-1,TRBV27,15
TGTGCCAGCAGCGACAGACAGGGACTTAACTATGGCTACACCTTC,CASSDRQGLNYGYTF,-,TRBD1,TRBJ1-2,TRBV9,15
TGTGCCAGCAGTTCCTCCTTAGCGGGGGGACAAGAGACCCAGTACTTC,CASSSSLAGGQETQYF,-,TRBD2,TRBJ2-5,TRBV3-1/TRBV3-2,16
TGTGCCAGCAGCTACGGACAGGGAGGTCAGCCCCAGCATTTT,CASSYGQGGQPQHF,-,TRBD1,TRBJ1-5,TRBV7-2,14
TGTGCCAGCAGCTTGGAGGTTAGCGGGACCACCTACGAGCAGTACTTC,CASSLEVSGTTYEQYF,-,TRBD2,TRBJ2-7,TRBV5-4,16